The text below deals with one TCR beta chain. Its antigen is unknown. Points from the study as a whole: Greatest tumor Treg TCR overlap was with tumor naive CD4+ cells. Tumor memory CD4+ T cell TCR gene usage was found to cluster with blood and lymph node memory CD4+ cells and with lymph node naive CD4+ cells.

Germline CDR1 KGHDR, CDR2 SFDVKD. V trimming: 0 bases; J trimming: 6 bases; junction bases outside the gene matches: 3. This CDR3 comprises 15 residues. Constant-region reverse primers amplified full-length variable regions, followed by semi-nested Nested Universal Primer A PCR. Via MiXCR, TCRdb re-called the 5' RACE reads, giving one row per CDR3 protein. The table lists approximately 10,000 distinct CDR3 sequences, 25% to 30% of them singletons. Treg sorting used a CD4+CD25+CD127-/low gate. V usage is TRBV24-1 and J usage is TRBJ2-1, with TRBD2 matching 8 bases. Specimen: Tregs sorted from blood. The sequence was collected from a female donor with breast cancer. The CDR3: CATSDLREGGNEQFF. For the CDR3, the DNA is TGTGCCACCAGTGATTTGCGGGAGGGAGGCAATGAGCAGTTCTTC.